The rows below give T cell receptor beta chains drawn from one sample of a study of blood T cell repertoires in COVID-19. TCRdb's table, derived via immunoSEQ multiplex PCR, lists solely in-frame clones and lacks some. The sample lists 150,000 to 200,000 clones, around nine tenths occurring once. Source material: peripheral blood. These receptors came from a man aged 40-49 years with active or convalescent COVID-19. The CDR3 runs from the conserved cysteine through the conserved F or W. D genes are given only for firm matches. Clone size is stated in some rows and not others, as once, few, many or a class when expanded.

>TRBJ1-3|once|-|TRBV30
CAWSGPVRGRGNTIYF
TGTGCCTGGAGTGGCCCGGTACGGGGGAGGGGAAACACCATATATTTT
>TRBJ1-1|-|-|TRBV7-2
CASRTQGNTEAFF
TGTGCCAGCAGGACCCAGGGGAACACTGAAGCTTTCTTT
>TRBJ1-2|-|TRBD1|TRBV27
CASSLDRDYYGYTF
TGTGCCAGCAGTTTAGACAGGGACTACTATGGCTACACCTTC
>TRBJ1-6|-|TRBD1|TRBV5-1
CASSPRDRNSPLHF
TGCGCCAGCAGCCCCCGGGACAGAAATTCACCCCTCCACTTT
>TRBJ1-2|-|-|TRBV28
CASSFWGSNYGYTF
TGTGCCAGCAGTTTCTGGGGCTCTAACTATGGCTACACCTTC
>TRBJ2-7|-|TRBD1|TRBV2
CASSDTPGQGFYEQYF
TGTGCCAGCAGTGACACACCGGGACAGGGTTTTTACGAACAGTACTTC
>TRBJ2-1|-|TRBD2|TRBV2
CASSRTSQMGNEQFF
TGTGCCAGCAGCCGGACTAGTCAGATGGGCAATGAGCAGTTCTTC
>TRBJ2-7|-|TRBD2|TRBV13
CASSLELAGAWGEQYF
TGTGCCAGCAGCTTAGAGCTAGCGGGGGCTTGGGGCGAGCAGTACTTC
>TRBJ1-6|-|TRBD1|TRBV2
CASRIGQALPPLHF
TGTGCCAGCAGAATTGGACAGGCCCTCCCACCCCTCCACTTT
>TRBJ2-5|-|-|TRBV30
CAWSEQGGWKTQYF
TGTGCCTGGAGTGAGCAAGGAGGCTGGAAGACCCAGTACTTC
>TRBJ1-2|-|TRBD1|TRBV6-5
CASSSGQGGLRGYTF
TGTGCCAGCAGTTCGGGACAGGGAGGCCTCCGTGGCTACACCTTC
>TRBJ2-6|few|-|TRBV28
CASRSSGANVLTF
TGTGCCAGCAGGAGCTCTGGGGCCAACGTCCTGACTTTC
>TRBJ2-2|-|TRBD1|TRBV10-3
CAITRTGNLNTGELFF
TGTGCCATAACTAGGACAGGGAACCTGAACACCGGGGAGCTGTTTTTT
>TRBJ1-5|-|TRBD1|TRBV28
CASSLGQGFRQPQHF
TGTGCCAGCAGTTTGGGACAGGGGTTCAGGCAGCCCCAGCATTTT
>TRBJ1-5|once|-|TRBV29-1
CSVEGGGQPQHF
TGCAGCGTTGAAGGGGGCGGCCAGCCCCAGCATTTT
>TRBJ2-1|-|TRBD2|TRBV4-2
CASSQDPTSGGDEQFF
TGTGCCAGCAGCCAAGATCCCACTAGCGGGGGAGATGAGCAGTTCTTC
>TRBJ1-6|once|TRBD1|TRBV28
CASSSRGLASPLHF
TGTGCCAGCAGTTCCAGGGGGCTCGCTTCACCCCTCCACTTT
>TRBJ2-1|-|TRBD2|TRBV6-5
CASSSGGPTRNEQFF
TGTGCCAGCAGTTCGGGAGGGCCCACGCGCAATGAGCAGTTCTTC
>TRBJ1-5|few|-|TRBV7-9
CASSPQDRNQPQHF
TGTGCCAGCAGCCCACAGGATCGCAATCAGCCCCAGCATTTT
>TRBJ1-2|-|-|TRBV7-2
CASGGGLASSNYGYTF
TGTGCCAGCGGCGGGGGGTTAGCCTCATCTAACTATGGCTACACCTTC
>TRBJ1-4|-|TRBD1|TRBV14
CASSQDQVGQYEKLFF
TGTGCCAGCAGCCAAGATCAAGTGGGACAGTATGAAAAACTGTTTTTT
>TRBJ1-1|-|-|TRBV19
CASSIIMTGMNTEAFF
TGTGCCAGTAGTATTATTATGACAGGCATGAACACTGAAGCTTTCTTT
>TRBJ2-2|-|-|TRBV4-3
CASSQEGSRGTGELFF
TGCGCCAGCAGCCAAGAAGGATCCAGGGGAACCGGGGAGCTGTTTTTT